The text below deals with one T cell receptor beta chain. The sample belongs to a study of blood T cell repertoires in COVID-19. The overall study: Acute and convalescent COVID-19 specimens originated in the United States, Italy and Spain. T cells, B-cell-depleted T cells, or PBMCs provided the cDNA or gDNA that served as material.

In the study's own analysis: Amplifying reference gene primers gave estimates of nucleated cell counts. Profiled with immunoSEQ multiplex PCR; TCRdb holds only in-frame clones, not every one. V and J calls and clone size follow that table, whereas D and trimming were derived from the DNA. The data hold about 150,000 clones, with approximately 90% observed a single time. The CDR3 has 16 amino acids. The V and J ends lost 5 bases and 8 bases respectively, with 19 bases between them. Germline assignment: CDR1 SEHNR and CDR2 FQNEAQ (reference sequence). The clonotype comes from a woman in her seventies with acute or convalescent COVID-19. This chain joins TRBV7-9 and TRBJ1-6, with D perhaps TRBD1 (5 bases). Sequenced material: peripheral blood. This CDR3 is CASSPDMGGPHSPLHF. The CDR3 bases are TGTGCCAGCAGCCCTGATATGGGGGGACCCCATTCACCCCTCCACTTT.